The sequence of this TCR beta chain was determined in a study of T cells in pancreatic ductal adenocarcinoma. The CDR3 runs to 14 residues. Between the trimmed V and J ends, which lost 1 base and 0 bases, there was a span of 5 bases. The V gene's germline CDR1 is LGHNA and CDR2 YSLEER. The selected patients with pancreatic ductal adenocarcinoma had surgery but no neoadjuvant therapy. A note on this clone: Additional DNA sequences in this sample encode the identical CDR3.

Measured with immunoSEQ multiplex PCR; TCRdb has only the in-frame clones, and not every one. This sample carries approximately 97,000 clones, about 95% of them seen once, and the ten largest clones take under 3.5%. The clonotype comes from a human donor with pancreatic ductal adenocarcinoma. Specimen: PBMCs. V and J are TRBV4-3 and TRBJ2-3, with D unclear. This chain's CDR3 is CASSQGGSTDTQYF. The CDR3 coding sequence is TGCGCCAGCAGCCAAGGAGGAAGCACAGATACGCAGTATTTT.